This T cell receptor beta chain appears in the sequencing data of a study of breast tumors, draining lymph nodes, adjacent tissues. Overall study results and limits: Compared with lymph nodes, tumors were less diverse; compared with nontumor tissue, more. Findings are consistent with lymph node origin and intratumoral expansion of most tumor T cells. Tumor T cell lymph node origin was a supported hypothesis, not proven. Tumor and nontumor repertoires were significantly more similar in luminal-like than in basal-like breast cancer.

Via MiXCR, TCRdb re-called the multiplex PCR reads, giving one row per CDR3 protein. The sample records some 230,000 distinct CDR3 sequences, around 34% being singletons. The lymph nodes were axillary draining lymph nodes from breast cancer patients. This clonotype was counted only a few times. The target antigen is unknown. CDR1 and CDR2 from the germline V gene are SEHNR and FQNEAQ (reference sequence). J was trimmed by 2 bases and V by 5 bases; bases with no gene match: 7. The CDR3 contains 15 residues. The clonotype was recovered from a female donor with breast cancer. Some clones in this sample may be carry-over from other donors' samples. Sequencing used axillary lymph node tissue. This chain joins TRBV7-9 and TRBJ1-1; TRBD1 aligns across 8 bases. DNA of the CDR3: TGTGCCAGCAGCAGTTCCAGGGGGCTTAACACTGAAGCTTTCTTT. Its protein product is CASSSSRGLNTEAFF.